This T cell receptor (beta chain) appears in the sequencing data of a study of T cell responses to AZD1222 COVID-19 vaccine. The V gene's germline CDR1 is LGHNA and CDR2 YNFKEQ. The CDR3 is 16 residues long. The V and J ends lost 2 bases and 10 bases respectively, with 18 bases between them. To note about this clone: Its antigen is undetermined.

Repertoires were generated with immunoSEQ multiplex PCR, while TCRdb's copy carries only in-frame clones and drops some. The sample has 100,000 to 150,000 clones, approximately 85% seen once. Overall study findings and caveats: In a largely white British group with more females than males, clonal diversity was possibly underestimated. Baseline serology detected seropositivity in only six AZD1222 recipients. Across the whole spike, CD4 TCRs peaked at regions 160-218 and 743-854.

This sequence joins TRBV4-2 and TRBJ1-6; D possibly corresponds to TRBD1 (6 bases). The sequenced sample was peripheral blood, obtained 28 days after the second AZD1222 dose. The receptor was isolated from an adult who received the AZD1222 COVID-19 vaccine. CDR3 amino acids: CASSQIGGTIESPLHF. The CDR3 DNA reads as TGTGCCAGCAGCCAAATCGGAGGGACAATAGAGTCACCCCTCCACTTT.